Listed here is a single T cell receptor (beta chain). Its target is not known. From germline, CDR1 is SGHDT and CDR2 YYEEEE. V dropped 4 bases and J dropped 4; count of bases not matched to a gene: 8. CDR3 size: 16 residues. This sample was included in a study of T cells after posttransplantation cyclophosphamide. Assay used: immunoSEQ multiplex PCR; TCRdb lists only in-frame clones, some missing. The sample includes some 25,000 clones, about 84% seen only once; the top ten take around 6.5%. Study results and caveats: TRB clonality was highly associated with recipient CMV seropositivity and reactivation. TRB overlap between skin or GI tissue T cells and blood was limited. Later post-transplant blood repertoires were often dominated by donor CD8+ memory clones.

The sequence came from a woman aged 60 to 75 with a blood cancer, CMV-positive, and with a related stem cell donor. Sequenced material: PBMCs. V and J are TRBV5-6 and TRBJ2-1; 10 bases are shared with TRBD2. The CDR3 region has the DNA TGTGCCAGCAGCCGTACGGGGACTAGCGCGTACAATGAGCAGTTCTTC. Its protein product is CASSRTGTSAYNEQFF.